The 20 T cell receptor beta chains given below trace back to one sample, sequenced in a study of blood T cell repertoires in COVID-19. The assay was immunoSEQ multiplex PCR, and TCRdb's table has in-frame clones only and misses some. This repertoire shows approximately 89,000 clones, roughly 80% found once; its top ten account for approximately 6.3%. The sequenced sample consisted of peripheral blood. These receptor sequences come from a man between 65 and 79 years old with COVID-19, enrolled during active disease.

The gene calls are TRBV7-9 and TRBJ2-5; TRBD1 aligns across 9 bases. From germline, CDR1 is SEHNR and CDR2 FQNEAQ (reference sequence). V was pared by 5 bases and J by 7 bases, with 23 bases of the junction left unmatched. The CDR3 consists of 19 residues. The CDR3 bases are TGTGCCAGCAGCCCTGGGACAGGGCCGGTGAAGGGGGTGAAAGGGACCCAGTACTTC. Amino acid sequence: CASSPGTGPVKGVKGTQYF.

The CDR3 is CASSPLTRGSPLHF. The CDR3 DNA reads TGTGCCAGCAGCCCTCTTACTCGGGGGTCACCCCTCCACTTT. The chain carries TRBV5-5 and TRBJ1-6; perhaps TRBD1 as D (5 bases). CDR1 SGHKS and CDR2 YYEKEE come from the germline V gene (reference sequence). V shed 4 bases and J shed 10 bases, with 15 bases lying between them. This CDR3 has 14 residues.

This clone is medium-sized (0.01 to 0.1%). The CDR3 loop is CASSLSGGTGNTIYF. The CDR3 DNA is TGTGCCAGCAGCTTATCGGGGGGGACTGGAAACACCATATATTTT. The chain combines TRBV7-2 with TRBJ1-3; possibly TRBD1 for D (5 bases). Germline V lookup: CDR1 SGHTA, CDR2 FQGNSA. This CDR3 spans 15 amino acids. The germline V and J ends were trimmed by 2 bases and 2 bases, with 10 bases remaining between them.

This chain joins TRBV30 and TRBJ1-6; 8 bases are shared with TRBD1. The CDR3 extends over 15 amino acids. J gave up 8 bases and V 0 bases, and 6 bases lay outside the gene matches. Germline V lookup: CDR1 GTSNPN, CDR2 SVGIG (reference sequence). In nucleotides, the CDR3 is TGTGCCTGGAGTGTACGCGGACAGGGTGATTCACCCCTCCACTTT. Its protein is CAWSVRGQGDSPLHF.

The chain carries TRBV18 and TRBJ2-1; weak D call: TRBD2 (6 bases). V shed 6 bases and J shed 7 bases, with 16 bases lying between them. The CDR3 is made up of 14 amino acids. Germline assignment: CDR1 KGHSH and CDR2 LQKENI. The chain's CDR3 is CASSPDYRTNEQFF. As DNA, the CDR3 is TGTGCCAGCTCGCCGGACTATAGAACGAATGAGCAGTTCTTC. Full variable domain (rest looked up from reference TRBV18 and TRBJ2-1): NAGVMQNPRHLVRRRGQEARLRCSPMKGHSHVYWYRQLPEEGLKFMVYLQKENIIDESGMPKERFSAEFPKEGPSILRIQQVVRGDSAAYFCASSPDYRTNEQFFGPGTRLTVL.

In nucleotides, the CDR3 is TGTGCCAGCAGCTTAGGTAGGAGCTGGCGGCAGTTCTTC. Its translation is CASSLGRSWRQFF. This chain uses TRBV7-2 with TRBJ2-1; D not certain. Germline CDR1 SGHTA, CDR2 FQGNSA. The CDR3 is made up of 13 amino acids. Trimming left V 1 base short and J 12 bases short, with 13 bases between.

This clone was seen only a few times. V gene TRBV4-2 combines with J gene TRBJ1-5; 7 bases map to TRBD1. Germline V gene lookup returns CDR1 LGHNA and CDR2 YNFKEQ. Trimming at V came to 5 bases and at J to 7 bases, leaving 5 bases not matched to a gene. The CDR3 totals 13 residues. DNA for the CDR3: TGTGCCAGCAGCTACAGACAGGGACAGCCCCAGCATTTT. Translation gives CASSYRQGQPQHF.

Written as DNA, the CDR3 is TGTGCCAGCAGTTACCCCGCGGGCGGCCCTAACTATGGCTACACCTTC. This sequence encodes CASSYPAGGPNYGYTF. The chain has TRBV6-6 and TRBJ1-2; no definite D call. The CDR3 runs to 16 residues. Germline-derived CDR1 and CDR2 are MNHNY and SVGAGI (reference sequence). Trimming stripped 2 bases from V and 0 bases from J, with 13 bases between.

This clone was counted a few times. Other nucleotide sequences in the sample specify the same CDR3. The rearrangement joins TRBV29-1 to TRBJ1-2, with D possibly TRBD1 on 6 matching bases. The germline CDR1 and CDR2 sequences are SQVTM and ANQGSEA. The CDR3 has 11 residues. V was trimmed by 6 bases and J by 4 bases, leaving 9 bases between them. The CDR3 coding sequence is TGCAGCGTCGGACAGATCTATGGCTACACCTTC. Its protein is CSVGQIYGYTF. The full variable domain, completed using reference TRBV29-1 and TRBJ1-2, is SAVISQKPSRDICQRGTSLTIQCQVDSQVTMMFWYRQQPGQSLTLIATANQGSEATYESGFVIDKFPISRPNLTFSTLTVSNMSPEDSSIYLCSVGQIYGYTFGSGTRLTVV.

The chain links TRBV7-2 to TRBJ2-2; 8 nucleotides align to TRBD2. The CDR3 runs to 16 residues. The V gene end was trimmed by 5 bases and the J gene end by 2 bases; junction bases not matched to a gene: 7. The germline V gene has CDR1 SGHTA and CDR2 FQGNSA. CDR3 in amino acids: CASSPGLAGNTGELFF. CDR3 coding DNA: TGTGCCAGCAGCCCGGGGCTAGCGGGCAACACCGGGGAGCTGTTTTTT. Using reference TRBV7-2 and TRBJ2-2 for the parts outside the CDR3, the full variable domain is GAGVSQSPSNKVTEKGKDVELRCDPISGHTALYWYRQSLGQGLEFLIYFQGNSAPDKSGLPSDRFSAERTGGSVSTLTIQRTQQEDSAVYLCASSPGLAGNTGELFFGEGSRLTVL.

This clone was seen only once. The chain links TRBV7-2 to TRBJ1-5; 9 bases line up with TRBD1. The CDR3 is 18 residues long. V lost 5 bases and J lost 5; bases outside the gene matches: 16. Germline assignment: CDR1 SGHTA and CDR2 FQGNSA. The DNA for the CDR3 is TGTGCCAGCAGCGAACTCCTTACGTGGGGGACAGGGTATCAGCCCCAGCATTTT. It translates to CASSELLTWGTGYQPQHF.

This chain connects TRBV7-3 to TRBJ1-2; unclear D gene. From germline, CDR1 is SGHTA and CDR2 FQGTGA. The CDR3 is 15 residues long. V was cut by 5 bases and J by 4 bases, with 17 bases left in between. In nucleotides, the CDR3 is TGTGCCAGCAGCCCGACGCTAGATACGATCTATGGCTACACCTTC. This gives the protein CASSPTLDTIYGYTF.

The chain has TRBV15 and TRBJ2-1, with D perhaps TRBD2 (5 bases). Deletions cut 0 bases from V and 10 bases from J, with 13 bases between. Germline V gives CDR1 LNHNV, CDR2 YYDKDF (reference sequence). CDR3 length: 14 residues. The CDR3 spells CATSRDRPRGEQFF. The CDR3 DNA reads as TGTGCCACCAGCAGAGATCGCCCCCGGGGAGAGCAGTTCTTC.

The chain joins TRBV4-1 to TRBJ1-1; no reliable D call. The V and J ends lost 4 bases and 4 bases respectively, with 22 bases between them. From germline, CDR1 is MGHRA and CDR2 YSYEKL. The CDR3 contains 17 residues. This CDR3 reads CASSLQEVGRVGTEAFF. The CDR3 nucleotides are TGCGCCAGCAGCCTCCAAGAGGTAGGCCGAGTGGGCACTGAAGCTTTCTTT.

This clone was recorded a few times. The chain recombines TRBV6-5 with TRBJ1-4, with 10 bases fitting TRBD1. J was trimmed by 8 bases and V by 9 bases; bases with no gene match: 6. There are 13 residues in the CDR3. Germline V gene data show CDR1 as MNHEY and CDR2 as SVGAGI. CDR3 protein: CASRQGAEEKLFF. CDR3 coding DNA: TGTGCCAGTAGACAGGGGGCTGAAGAAAAACTGTTTTTT.

CDR3 sequence (DNA): TGTGCCACCAGTTCTCGGGGGGCCGGCACCGGGGAGCTGTTTTTT. This gives the protein CATSSRGAGTGELFF. The V gene is TRBV24-1, the J gene TRBJ2-2; D may be TRBD2 (7 bases). Trimming took 6 bases from V and 4 from J, leaving 14 bases between them. This CDR3 comprises 15 residues. From germline, CDR1 is KGHDR and CDR2 SFDVKD.

This clone has a handful of counts. CDR3 nucleotide sequence: TGCGCCAGCAGCTTGGGCTCGATTGGGGCGGAGGCTTTCTTT. The encoded protein is CASSLGSIGAEAFF. V is TRBV5-1 and J is TRBJ1-1, with a weak D call TRBD1 (5 bases). The CDR3 covers 14 residues. The ends were cut back, 0 bases at V and 11 bases at J, with 17 bases in the middle. Germline V lookup: CDR1 SGHRS, CDR2 YFSETQ.

CDR3 bases: TGTGCCAGCAGCTTAGCGCTTACTAGCGGGAGGGGTGAGCAGTTCTTC. Its translation: CASSLALTSGRGEQFF. The rearrangement uses TRBV7-9 and TRBJ2-1; the match to TRBD2 covers 13 bases. Germline CDR1 and CDR2: SEHNR and FQNEAQ (reference sequence). The CDR3 loop spans 16 amino acids. Germline trimming cut 0 bases from V and 9 bases from J; bases unmatched to any gene: 5.

This chain links TRBV9 with TRBJ1-2; D gene uncertain. V lost 0 bases, J lost 3 bases, and 15 bases lay in between. The CDR3 length is 16 residues. CDR1 and CDR2 (germline): SGDLS, YYNGEE. The chain's CDR3 is CASSVDPAGVDYGYTF. The CDR3 bases are TGTGCCAGCAGCGTAGACCCCGCTGGAGTGGACTATGGCTACACCTTC.

A single count supports this clone. The rearrangement uses TRBV6-5 and TRBJ1-1; D gene uncertain. The CDR3 length is 13 residues. Germline CDR1 reads MNHEY; CDR2 reads SVGAGI. V lost 6 bases and J lost 1, with 9 bases in between. The CDR3 is CASRPPQNTEAFF. In DNA form, the CDR3 reads TGTGCCAGCAGACCTCCACAGAACACTGAAGCTTTCTTT.